Listed below are T cell receptor beta chains from one sample, sequenced in a study of human T cells and chemical hapten exposure. Each CDR3 protein gets one entry after TCRdb re-called the RACE reads with MiXCR. The data contain roughly 100,000 distinct CDR3 sequences, less than 40% of them singletons. Sequenced here: whole blood, sampled in connection with sensitization to the hapten diphenylcyclopropenone (DPC). The receptors were sampled from a man aged 35 to 55 with alopecia areata. Some clones in this sample may be carry-over from other donors' samples. Both conserved end residues are part of each CDR3. D genes are given only for firm matches. The size of a clone is reported for some rows only, either as once, few or many, or as a class for expanded clones.

size: few; D: TRBD2; J: TRBJ2-5; V: TRBV10-3; DNA: TGTGCCATCAGTGAGACGGGGGGGCGCGGGAGCACCGTGACCCAGTACTTC; CDR3: CAISETGGRGSTVTQYF
size: -; D: -; J: TRBJ2-3; V: TRBV20-1; DNA: TGCAGTGCTAGTCTCTTGTCGTCCCGGCGCGGGAATACGCAGTATTTT; CDR3: CSASLLSSRRGNTQYF
size: few; D: TRBD2; J: TRBJ2-3; V: TRBV6-2/TRBV6-3; DNA: TGTGCCAGCAGTTACTCTGCTAGCGGGAGCCCCACAGATACGCAGTATTTT; CDR3: CASSYSASGSPTDTQYF
size: few; D: -; J: TRBJ1-5; V: TRBV12-3/TRBV12-4; DNA: TGTGCCAGCAGTTTAGCGCCAGGGGATCAGCCCCAGCATTTT; CDR3: CASSLAPGDQPQHF
size: -; D: TRBD1; J: TRBJ2-3; V: TRBV18; DNA: TGTGCCAGCTCCCTACAGGGGACCGGGACCTCCAGAGGCACAGATACGCAGTATTTT; CDR3: CASSLQGTGTSRGTDTQYF
size: -; D: TRBD1; J: TRBJ2-7; V: TRBV25-1; DNA: TGTGCCAGCAGTTCGGACAGGGGGGGCTACGAGCAGTACTTC; CDR3: CASSSDRGGYEQYF
size: -; D: -; J: TRBJ1-5; V: TRBV7-2; DNA: TGTGCCAGCAGCTTGGAAGGGTGGTTTCAGCCCCAGCATTTT; CDR3: CASSLEGWFQPQHF
size: -; D: TRBD2; J: TRBJ2-1; V: TRBV24-1; DNA: TGTGCCACCAGTGAAAATAGCGGGAGGCTAGGGAATGAGCAGTTCTTC; CDR3: CATSENSGRLGNEQFF
size: -; D: -; J: TRBJ2-5; V: TRBV12-3/TRBV12-4; DNA: TGTGCCAGCAGGCGGAAAGAGACCCAGTACTTC; CDR3: CASRRKETQYF
size: -; D: -; J: TRBJ1-1; V: TRBV5-1; DNA: TGCGCCAGCAGCTTGGTCGGGTTACGAGTGAACACTGAAGCTTTCTTT; CDR3: CASSLVGLRVNTEAFF
size: -; D: -; J: TRBJ1-1; V: TRBV7-2; DNA: TGTGCCAGCACCCCACAGGCAGGGAGTAGGAACACTGAAGCTTTCTTT; CDR3: CASTPQAGSRNTEAFF
size: few; D: TRBD1; J: TRBJ1-5; V: TRBV6-2/TRBV6-3; DNA: TGTGCCAGCAGTCCTTGGGACAGGTCTCAGCCCCAGCATTTT; CDR3: CASSPWDRSQPQHF
size: -; D: TRBD2; J: TRBJ2-1; V: TRBV29-1; DNA: TGCAGCGTTCCGGGACTAGCGGGAGGTATTCACTCGGGGGAGCAGTTCTTC; CDR3: CSVPGLAGGIHSGEQFF
size: few; D: -; J: TRBJ1-4; V: TRBV28; DNA: TGTGCCAGCACCGAGACGGCCGGGGGTAATGAAAAACTGTTTTTT; CDR3: CASTETAGGNEKLFF
size: few; D: -; J: TRBJ2-2; V: TRBV24-1; DNA: TGTGCCACCAGTGAAGTGAACACCGGGGAGCTGTTTTTT; CDR3: CATSEVNTGELFF
size: -; D: -; J: TRBJ1-1; V: TRBV10-3; DNA: TGTGCCATCAGTGAGTCGCGGGGGTCTGTCACTGAAGCTTTCTTT; CDR3: CAISESRGSVTEAFF
size: -; D: TRBD1; J: TRBJ2-7; V: TRBV12-3/TRBV12-4; DNA: TGTGCCAGCAGTCTATCGCAGGGGGACGAGCAGTACTTC; CDR3: CASSLSQGDEQYF
size: few; D: -; J: TRBJ2-2; V: TRBV28; DNA: TGTGCCAGCAGTTGGGGGAGAGGGGAGCTGTTTTTT; CDR3: CASSWGRGELFF
size: -; D: TRBD2; J: TRBJ2-5; V: TRBV5-4; DNA: TGTGCCAGCAGCGGTTACCCTAGCGGCACTCAAGAGACCCAGTACTTC; CDR3: CASSGYPSGTQETQYF
size: -; D: -; J: TRBJ2-1; V: TRBV12-3/TRBV12-4; DNA: TGTGCCAGCATTACTAGCTCAGGGAGCTACAATGAGCAGTTCTTC; CDR3: CASITSSGSYNEQFF
size: few; D: -; J: TRBJ1-2; V: TRBV27; DNA: TGTGCCAGCAGTTTGGGACGAAACTATGGCTACACCTTC; CDR3: CASSLGRNYGYTF
size: -; D: -; J: TRBJ1-1; V: TRBV18; DNA: TGTGCCAGCTCACCAGCGATAAAGGGGACTGAAGCTTTCTTT; CDR3: CASSPAIKGTEAFF
size: -; D: TRBD1; J: TRBJ1-5; V: TRBV9; DNA: TGTGCCAGCAGCGTTTCCGGAATAGACCAGGGGGGTAGCAATCAGCCCCAGCATTTT; CDR3: CASSVSGIDQGGSNQPQHF